One and the same sample provided the 8 T cell receptor beta chains below, sequenced in a study of technical replicates of blood from several donors (dated by TCRdb to 2016 to 2017). Library preparation was by the immunoSEQ multiplex PCR assay. As stored in TCRdb, this immuneACCESS dataset retains in-frame rearrangements with V and J assigned. A fraction of the clones does not appear; measured against another copy, unresolved V genes explain less than half of the discrepancy, and the remainder lacks a known reason. This sample comprises roughly 79,000 clones, roughly 95% of them detected only once. The ten largest clones capture about 0.36% of the sample. The sequencing sample was made of T cells isolated from PBMCs. Receptor source: a human donor in good health.

The chain is built from TRBV9 and TRBJ1-3, with 8 positions matching TRBD1. The CDR3 covers 17 residues. CDR1 SGDLS and CDR2 YYNGEE come from the germline V gene. The trim removed 4 bases at V and 0 bases at J, leaving 9 bases unmatched. The CDR3 region has the DNA TGTGCCAGCAGCCCAGGACAGGGTAAGGTCTCTGGAAACACCATATATTTT. Its protein is CASSPGQGKVSGNTIYF.

This chain links TRBV7-3 with TRBJ1-1; no reliable D call. The V and J ends lost 1 base and 4 bases respectively, with 13 bases between them. CDR1 and CDR2 (germline): SGHTA, FQGTGA. CDR3 length equals 15 residues. The CDR3 here is CASSLNGGLTTEAFF. The CDR3 nucleotides are TGTGCCAGCAGCTTAAATGGAGGGCTGACCACTGAAGCTTTCTTT.

CDR3 region: CASSDRGLYGYTF. The DNA of the CDR3 is TGTGCCAGCAGTGACAGGGGCCTCTATGGCTACACCTTC. The chain employs TRBV2 and TRBJ1-2, with D tentatively TRBD1 (6 bases). V was shortened by 3 bases and J by 4 bases, with 9 bases between the two germline ends. The CDR3 sequence is 13 residues long. Looked up from germline, CDR1 is SNHLY and CDR2 is FYNNEI. The full variable domain, its missing parts supplied by reference TRBV2 and TRBJ1-2, is EPEVTQTPSHQVTQMGQEVILRCVPISNHLYFYWYRQILGQKVEFLVSFYNNEISEKSEIFDDQFSVERPDGSNFTLKIRSTKLEDSAMYFCASSDRGLYGYTFGSGTRLTVV.

This chain links TRBV6-5 with TRBJ1-1, with 7 bases identical to TRBD1. CDR1 is MNHEY, CDR2 SVGAGI, per germline. Trimming took 7 bases from V and 0 from J; bases not matched to a gene: 5. The CDR3 sequence is 14 residues long. The CDR3 reads CASTPGGMNTEAFF. The CDR3 region has the DNA TGTGCCAGCACCCCAGGGGGGATGAACACTGAAGCTTTCTTT.

This chain joins TRBV11-3 and TRBJ2-7; 9 bases are shared with TRBD1. CDR1 and CDR2 from the germline V gene are SGHNT and YENEEA. The length of the CDR3 is 16 residues. Unmatched junction bases numbered 8, after V lost 4 bases and J lost 1 base. This chain's CDR3 is CASSSQLQGASYEQYF. CDR3 bases: TGTGCCAGCAGCTCCCAGTTACAGGGGGCGTCCTACGAGCAGTACTTC.

This rearrangement joins TRBV30 to TRBJ2-3, with TRBD2 matching over 8 bases. Germline loops: CDR1 GTSNPN, CDR2 SVGIG (reference sequence). This CDR3 contains 15 residues. CDR3 in DNA: TGTGCTGGAGGGAAGCGGGAGTTTTGGACAGATACGCAGTATTTT. This codes for CAGGKREFWTDTQYF.

The rearrangement uses TRBV4-2 and TRBJ2-2, with 7 bases lining up with TRBD1. Germline assignment: CDR1 LGHNA and CDR2 YNFKEQ. V shed 0 bases, J shed 1 base, and the junction held 11 bases outside the gene matches. The CDR3 totals 19 residues. CDR3 in DNA: TGTGCCAGCAGCCAAGATCCGATGAGGGGGCTAGGGAACACCGGGGAGCTGTTTTTT. Translation gives CASSQDPMRGLGNTGELFF.

The genes are TRBV5-6 and TRBJ1-5; 7 nucleotides align to TRBD1. J lost 4 bases, V lost 0 bases, and 4 bases had no gene match. The CDR3 extends over 15 amino acids. Per germline, CDR1 SGHDT and CDR2 YYEEEE. The CDR3: CASSLAGTANQPQHF. As DNA, the CDR3 is TGTGCCAGCAGCTTGGCCGGGACAGCTAATCAGCCCCAGCATTTT.